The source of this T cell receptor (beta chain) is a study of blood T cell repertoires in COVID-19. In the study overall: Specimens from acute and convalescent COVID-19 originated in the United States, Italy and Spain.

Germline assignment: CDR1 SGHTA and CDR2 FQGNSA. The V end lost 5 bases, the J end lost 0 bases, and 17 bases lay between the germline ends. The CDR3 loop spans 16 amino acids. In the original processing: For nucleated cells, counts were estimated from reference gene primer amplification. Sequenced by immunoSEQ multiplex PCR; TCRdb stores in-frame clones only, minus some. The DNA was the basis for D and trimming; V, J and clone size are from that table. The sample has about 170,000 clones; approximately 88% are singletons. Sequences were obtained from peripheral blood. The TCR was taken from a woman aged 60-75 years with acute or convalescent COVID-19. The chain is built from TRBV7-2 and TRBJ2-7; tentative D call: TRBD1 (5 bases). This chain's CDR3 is CASSRPTKTDSYEQYF. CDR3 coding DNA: TGTGCCAGCAGCCGCCCCACGAAGACAGACTCCTACGAGCAGTACTTC.